This TCR beta chain was sequenced for a study of naive and memory T cell subsets. Amplification of ligated cDNA took four PCR rounds with SP2 and nested alpha and beta constant primers. In TCRdb, the 5' RACE reads were re-called with MiXCR into one record per CDR3 protein. The profile shows 55,000 to 65,000 distinct CDR3 sequences, approximately 8% of them singletons. TCR cDNA received a 3' ligated oligonucleotide that carried a UMI. Reverse transcription used DNase-treated unsorted total RNA, aiming for 1 to 1000 ng. This clonotype was recorded many times. This receptor was obtained from a female donor in good health.

The CDR3 loop reads CSVEDRGRDTEAFF. In nucleotides, the CDR3 is TGCAGCGTTGAAGATAGGGGTCGTGACACTGAAGCTTTCTTT. The chain links TRBV29-1 to TRBJ1-1, with D possibly TRBD1 on 5 matching bases. Trimming stripped 0 bases from V and 3 bases from J, with 11 bases between. The CDR3 spans 14 residues. Per germline, CDR1 SQVTM and CDR2 ANQGSEA.